The next 25 T cell receptor beta chains were all read from a single sample in a study of Ad26.COV2.S vaccination and SARS-CoV-2 variants. The treatment here: roughly 19 received Ad26.COV2.S at low or high dose, single or two shots; 5 received placebo; per-sample allocation not given. Day 63 after the first vaccine or placebo injection was the time point for sampling. Method: immunoSEQ multiplex PCR; TCRdb's copy keeps in-frame clones and lacks some. Of roughly 500,000 clones listed, roughly nine tenths are singletons. Here the sequenced sample was peripheral blood, taken in a trial of Ad26.COV2.S vaccine versus placebo. These receptors all come from a person between 18 and 60 years old who received the Ad26.COV2.S COVID-19 vaccine or a placebo.

This clone has just a few counts. The CDR3 DNA reads as TGCGCCAGCAGCCAAGATAGGAAGGCTTACGCTAACTATGGCTACACCTTC. This sequence encodes CASSQDRKAYANYGYTF. This chain joins TRBV4-3 and TRBJ1-2; no definite D call. The CDR3 totals 17 residues. The V and J ends lost 0 bases and 0 bases respectively, with 14 bases between them. Germline V lookup: CDR1 LGHNA, CDR2 YSLEER.

This chain uses TRBV5-4 with TRBJ2-3; TRBD2 is a possible D gene (5 bases). Trimming removed 4 bases at V and 2 bases at J, with 26 bases between. Germline CDR1 reads SGHNT; CDR2 reads YYREEE (reference sequence). CDR3 length: 19 residues. CDR3 sequence reads: CASSPPARWSGSFTDTQYF. CDR3 coding DNA: TGTGCCAGCAGCCCCCCGGCGAGGTGGTCGGGATCCTTCACAGATACGCAGTATTTT.

This chain joins TRBV18 and TRBJ2-4; 7 bases are a match to TRBD2. Trimming took 5 bases from V and 0 from J; bases not matched to a gene: 7. This CDR3 has 16 amino acids. Germline-derived CDR1 and CDR2 are KGHSH and LQKENI. The DNA for the CDR3 is TGTGCCAGCTCAACTCTCCCTAGCGGAGCCAAAAACATTCAGTACTTC. Its protein is CASSTLPSGAKNIQYF.

About this clone itself: In the same sample, other DNA sequences code for this CDR3. The chain couples TRBV7-2 to TRBJ2-1; D is undetermined. This CDR3 region has 15 residues. Trimming removed 2 bases at V and 0 bases at J, with 8 bases between. Germline assignment: CDR1 SGHTA and CDR2 FQGNSA. The CDR3 DNA reads as TGTGCCAGCAGCTTATTAGGGCGCTCCTACAATGAGCAGTTCTTC. This translates into CASSLLGRSYNEQFF.

The chain is built from TRBV18 and TRBJ2-3; D not resolved. The germline V gene has CDR1 KGHSH and CDR2 LQKENI. V lost 2 bases, J lost 5 bases, and 17 bases lay in between. CDR3 length: 16 amino acids. In DNA form, the CDR3 reads TGTGCCAGCTCACCATATGTAGCTCTCGCTAGAGATACGCAGTATTTT. Translating it yields CASSPYVALARDTQYF.

This rearrangement joins TRBV4-1 to TRBJ1-4; D unresolved. V was pared by 0 bases and J by 4 bases, with 18 bases between. Germline CDR1 reads MGHRA; CDR2 reads YSYEKL. The CDR3 covers 18 residues. The CDR3 DNA sequence: TGCGCCAGCAGCCAAGATCAGGAGAGGCCTACCGGTAATGAAAAACTGTTTTTT. It codes for CASSQDQERPTGNEKLFF.

This chain links TRBV5-1 with TRBJ2-1; 7 bases agree with TRBD2. V was pared by 3 bases and J by 6 bases, with 6 bases of the junction left unmatched. The V gene's germline CDR1 is SGHRS and CDR2 YFSETQ. There are 14 residues in the CDR3. The CDR3 spells CASSWGGTSNEQFF. The CDR3 DNA reads as TGCGCCAGCAGCTGGGGAGGGACTTCCAATGAGCAGTTCTTC.

V gene TRBV7-2 combines with J gene TRBJ2-3, with 8 bases that match TRBD1. CDR3 size: 18 residues. Per the germline V gene, CDR1 is SGHTA and CDR2 is FQGNSA. Germline trimming cut 3 bases from V and 4 bases from J; bases unmatched to any gene: 15. CDR3 protein: CASSFLPFRTGKADTQYF. As DNA, the CDR3 is TGTGCCAGCAGCTTTTTACCTTTTCGGACAGGGAAGGCAGATACGCAGTATTTT. The full variable domain, completed using reference TRBV7-2 and TRBJ2-3, is GAGVSQSPSNKVTEKGKDVELRCDPISGHTALYWYRQSLGQGLEFLIYFQGNSAPDKSGLPSDRFSAERTGGSVSTLTIQRTQQEDSAVYLCASSFLPFRTGKADTQYFGPGTRLTVL.

The V and J genes are TRBV28 and TRBJ2-2, with 7 bases aligning to TRBD1. The CDR3 has 17 amino acids. In germline, CDR1 is MDHEN, CDR2 SYDVKM. Trimming took 5 bases from V and 4 from J; bases not matched to a gene: 13. In DNA form, the CDR3 reads TGTGCCAGCAGTACCGACAGGGAAGCGTCCTGCACCGGGGAGCTGTTTTTT. Protein product: CASSTDREASCTGELFF. Variable domain in full (rest from reference TRBV28 and TRBJ2-2): DVKVTQSSRYLVKRTGEKVFLECVQDMDHENMFWYRQDPGLGLRLIYFSYDVKMKEKGDIPEGYSVSREKKERFSLILESASTNQTSMYLCASSTDREASCTGELFFGEGSRLTVL.

The chain employs TRBV6-2 or TRBV6-3 and TRBJ2-7, with 9 bases lining up with TRBD1. V lost 0 bases and J lost 1; bases outside the gene matches: 1. The CDR3 contains 15 residues. CDR1 is MNHEY, CDR2 SVGEGT, per germline. CDR3 protein: CASSYSGTGSYEQYF. CDR3 nucleotides: TGTGCCAGCAGTTACTCCGGGACAGGGTCCTACGAGCAGTACTTC.

The V gene is TRBV18, the J gene TRBJ1-1; the match to TRBD1 covers 7 bases. Trimming cost V 3 bases and J 5 bases; bases outside gene matches: 12. The CDR3 loop spans 16 amino acids. The germline CDR1 and CDR2 sequences are KGHSH and LQKENI. CDR3 residues: CASSPALGQDGTEAFF. DNA of the CDR3: TGTGCCAGCTCACCTGCCTTAGGACAGGATGGGACTGAAGCTTTCTTT.

The chain has TRBV7-2 and TRBJ2-1, with a possible D match to TRBD2 (5 bases). V lost 4 bases and J lost 7, with 20 bases in between. Germline assignment: CDR1 SGHTA and CDR2 FQGNSA. There are 16 residues in the CDR3. CDR3 in DNA: TGTGCCAGCAGCTACCGCCTAGCTCTACCCGGGAATGAGCAGTTCTTC. Its translation is CASSYRLALPGNEQFF.

CDR3 protein: CASSVDPRGRDV. CDR3 bases: TGTGCCAGCAGCGTAGACCCGCGCGGTCGGGACGTC. V usage is TRBV9 and J usage is TRBJ2-7, with no clear D. CDR1 and CDR2 from the germline V gene are SGDLS and YYNGEE. The CDR3 loop spans 12 amino acids.

The chain joins TRBV18 to TRBJ1-4; tentative D call: TRBD1 (6 bases). The CDR3 consists of 13 residues. The V end lost 3 bases, the J end lost 7 bases, and 9 bases lay between the germline ends. Per germline, CDR1 KGHSH and CDR2 LQKENI. The CDR3 DNA is TGTGCCAGCTCACCGTCGGACAGTGAAAAACTGTTTTTT. It translates to CASSPSDSEKLFF.

The V and J genes are TRBV5-1 and TRBJ2-5; a weak D match, TRBD2 (6 bases). Germline CDR1 SGHRS, CDR2 YFSETQ. Deletions cut 3 bases from V and 4 bases from J, with 16 bases between. CDR3 size: 15 residues. The CDR3 nucleotides are TGCGCCAGCAGCTCCCTAGTTGGGGGAGGAGAGACCCAGTACTTC. This sequence encodes CASSSLVGGGETQYF.

The V call is TRBV6-6, the J call TRBJ2-7; TRBD1 or TRBD2 may be the D gene (5 bases each). The CDR3 is 15 residues long. The V gene's germline CDR1 is MNHNY and CDR2 SVGAGI (reference sequence). V was clipped by 5 bases and J by 2 bases, with 16 bases between them. The CDR3: CASSRGGTSTYEQYV. DNA of the CDR3: TGTGCCAGCAGTCGCGGTGGGACGAGTACCTACGAGCAGTACGTC.

The sample holds one count of this clone. The chain has TRBV28 and TRBJ1-1, with 7 bases lining up with TRBD1. There are 15 residues in the CDR3. J was trimmed by 5 bases and V by 6 bases; bases with no gene match: 12. CDR1 and CDR2 (germline): MDHEN, SYDVKM. The CDR3 DNA reads as TGTGCCAGCAGAATTCCAGGGGGGCGCGGGACTGAAGCTTTCTTT. Translating gives CASRIPGGRGTEAFF.

The rearrangement joins TRBV9 to TRBJ2-1; no definite D call. With 4 bases removed from V and 4 bases from J, the gap between germline ends came to 9 bases. CDR1 SGDLS and CDR2 YYNGEE come from the germline V gene. The CDR3 contains 13 residues. CDR3 nucleotides: TGTGCCAGCAGCAACCGACATTACAATGAGCAGTTCTTC. Its translation: CASSNRHYNEQFF.

The gene calls are TRBV7-2 and TRBJ1-5; maybe TRBD1 (5 bases). This CDR3 comprises 15 residues. Per germline, CDR1 SGHTA and CDR2 FQGNSA. Between the trimmed V and J ends, which lost 3 bases and 4 bases, there was a span of 13 bases. CDR3 in DNA: TGTGCCAGCAGCTTGGGGGGTTTTGGGAATCAGCCCCAGCATTTT. It is translated as CASSLGGFGNQPQHF.

The V call is TRBV28, the J call TRBJ1-4; D unresolved. Trimming removed 5 bases from V and 8 bases from J, with 12 bases in between. CDR1 and CDR2 (germline): MDHEN, SYDVKM. The CDR3 covers 13 residues. CDR3 loop: CASSRVSEEKLFF. In nucleotides, the CDR3 is TGTGCCAGCAGTCGGGTCTCGGAAGAAAAACTGTTTTTT. The whole variable domain, remainder taken from reference TRBV28 and TRBJ1-4, is DVKVTQSSRYLVKRTGEKVFLECVQDMDHENMFWYRQDPGLGLRLIYFSYDVKMKEKGDIPEGYSVSREKKERFSLILESASTNQTSMYLCASSRVSEEKLFFGSGTQLSVL.

This sequence joins TRBV4-2 and TRBJ1-4, with 7 bases lining up with TRBD1. There are 14 residues in the CDR3. J gave up 7 bases and V 4 bases, and 6 bases lay outside the gene matches. Per germline, CDR1 LGHNA and CDR2 YNFKEQ. CDR3 region: CASSPRGGSEKLFF. CDR3 in DNA: TGTGCCAGCAGCCCCCGAGGGGGCTCTGAAAAACTGTTTTTT.

The chain combines TRBV27 with TRBJ2-7; either TRBD1 or TRBD2 may fit D (6 bases each). Deletions cut 0 bases from V and 3 bases from J, with 15 bases between. This CDR3 comprises 16 residues. Germline loops: CDR1 MNHEY, CDR2 SMNVEV (reference sequence). CDR3 nucleotides: TGTGCCAGCAGTTTATCTCCGGGGGCGGGATACTACGAGCAGTACGTC. Protein: CASSLSPGAGYYEQYV.

The V call is TRBV7-9, the J call TRBJ2-1, with 7 bases identical to TRBD2. The CDR3 sequence is 15 residues long. Germline V gene data show CDR1 as SEHNR and CDR2 as FQNEAQ (reference sequence). V gave up 5 bases and J gave up 9 bases; unmatched junction bases: 13. Here the CDR3 reads CASSPWTLRGGEQFF. In DNA, the CDR3 is TGTGCCAGCAGCCCTTGGACCCTTCGCGGGGGTGAGCAGTTCTTC.

V is TRBV5-1 and J is TRBJ2-1; TRBD2 agrees at 10 bases. The trim removed 6 bases at V and 5 bases at J, leaving 5 bases unmatched. The CDR3 contains 14 residues. Germline CDR1 is SGHRS and CDR2 is YFSETQ. The DNA for the CDR3 is TGCGCCAGCACCCCGCTAGCGGGGGACAATGAGCAGTTCTTC. Its translation: CASTPLAGDNEQFF.

J is TRBJ2-5 and V is TRBV4-1; the D gene is possibly TRBD2 (6 bases). This CDR3 has 13 residues. Germline V gene lookup returns CDR1 MGHRA and CDR2 YSYEKL. With 4 bases removed from V and 3 bases from J, the gap between germline ends came to 9 bases. DNA for the CDR3: TGCGCCAGCAGCCTCCGACTAGAAGAGACCCAGTACTTC. Its translation is CASSLRLEETQYF.